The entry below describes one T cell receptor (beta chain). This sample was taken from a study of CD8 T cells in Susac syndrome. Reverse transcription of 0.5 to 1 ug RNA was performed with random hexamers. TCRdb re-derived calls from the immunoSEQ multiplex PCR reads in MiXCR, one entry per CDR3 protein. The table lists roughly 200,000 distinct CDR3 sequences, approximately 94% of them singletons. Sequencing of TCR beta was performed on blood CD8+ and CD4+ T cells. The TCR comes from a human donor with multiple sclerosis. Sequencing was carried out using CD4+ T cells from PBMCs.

The CDR3 here is CASSPLGQGAPYEQYF. As DNA, the CDR3 is TGTGCCAGCAGCCCGCTGGGACAGGGGGCCCCCTACGAGCAGTACTTC. The V call is TRBV7-6, the J call TRBJ2-7, with 12 bases that match TRBD1. The CDR3 contains 16 residues. With V trimmed by 5 bases and J by 2 bases, 7 bases remained unmatched. Germline V gene data show CDR1 as SGHVS and CDR2 as FNYEAQ.